The 14 T cell receptor beta chains reported below all come from one sample, sequenced in a study of OX40 agonist ivuxolimab in advanced cancers. Library method: the immunoSEQ multiplex PCR assay. Not all clones reach the TCRdb copy of this immuneACCESS table, which keeps in-frame sequences only. Checked studies attribute under half of the gap to unresolved V genes and leave the rest unexplained. Present in this sample are about 69,000 clones, about 89% of which were seen just once. The biggest ten clones account for approximately 4% of the sample. The sample in question was CD4+ or CD8+ T cells sorted from blood, obtained in a trial of the OX40 agonist ivuxolimab. The receptors stem from an adult with an advanced solid tumor such as melanoma, head and neck, liver or kidney cancer.

The V call is TRBV7-9, the J call TRBJ2-3; the D gene is possibly TRBD2 (6 bases). Germline V gene lookup returns CDR1 SEHNR and CDR2 FQNEAQ (reference sequence). The CDR3 runs 15 residues. V lost 3 bases, J lost 2 bases, and 12 bases lay in between. CDR3 in amino acids: CASSFLAGPTDTQYF. CDR3 bases: TGTGCCAGCAGCTTTTTGGCGGGACCCACAGATACGCAGTATTTT.

The chain employs TRBV6-5 and TRBJ2-7; D ambiguous. From germline, CDR1 is MNHEY and CDR2 SVGAGI. The V gene lost 4 bases and the J gene lost 3 bases, with 13 bases spanning the gap. The CDR3 has 14 residues. The CDR3 bases are TGTGCCAGCAGTTCGAGGAGTTTTGGCTACGAGCAGTACTTC. Its translation: CASSSRSFGYEQYF.

This sequence joins TRBV7-2 and TRBJ2-5, with D possibly being TRBD1 (5 bases). The CDR3 totals 11 residues. Between the trimmed V and J ends, which lost 4 bases and 11 bases, there was a span of 11 bases. Per the germline V gene, CDR1 is SGHTA and CDR2 is FQGNSA. The CDR3 DNA is TGTGCCAGCAGCTGGGGCACCCGGCAGTACTTC. Protein product: CASSWGTRQYF.

The V gene is TRBV19, the J gene TRBJ2-7; D call uncertain. CDR1 LNHDA and CDR2 SQIVND come from the germline V gene (reference sequence). Trimming pared 5 bases from V and 4 bases from J, leaving 12 bases between. There are 13 residues in the CDR3. The CDR3 bases are TGTGCCAGTAGTCTCAAGGAAGGTTACGAGCAGTACTTC. It specifies CASSLKEGYEQYF.

This clone has just one count. The rearrangement links TRBV10-1 to TRBJ2-2; D not resolved. CDR3 length: 15 amino acids. Trimming stripped 2 bases from V and 0 bases from J, with 7 bases between. CDR1 WNHNN and CDR2 SYGVQD come from the germline V gene (reference sequence). The DNA of the CDR3 is TGCGCCAGCAGTGAGGGCGGCGCGAACACCGGGGAGCTGTTTTTT. It translates to CASSEGGANTGELFF.

The chain has TRBV28 and TRBJ1-5, with D possibly matching TRBD1 (5 bases). This CDR3 has 16 amino acids. The V gene lost 8 bases and the J gene lost 1 base, with 18 bases spanning the gap. CDR1 and CDR2 (germline): MDHEN, SYDVKM. The CDR3 region is CASYHTGVVSNQPQHF. The CDR3 nucleotides are TGTGCCAGCTATCACACGGGGGTGGTCAGCAATCAGCCCCAGCATTTT.

The chain is built from TRBV2 and TRBJ1-2; D not resolved. CDR3 length: 13 amino acids. Trimming shortened V by 2 bases and J by 5 bases, and 9 bases separated the two germline ends. Germline V gives CDR1 SNHLY, CDR2 FYNNEI. CDR3 nucleotides: TGTGCCAGCAGTGAACAGGCTTTATATGGCTACACCTTC. Translation: CASSEQALYGYTF.

CDR3 in amino acids: CASSSSDREDYGYTF. The CDR3 DNA is TGTGCCAGCAGCTCCTCGGACAGGGAAGACTATGGCTACACCTTC. The genes are TRBV21-1 and TRBJ1-2; the table's D call of TRBD1 was not tested on the DNA. TRBV21-1 constitutes a pseudogene. The CDR3 has 15 residues.

The gene calls are TRBV28 and TRBJ1-4, with D tentatively TRBD1 (5 bases). CDR3 length equals 15 residues. CDR1 is MDHEN and CDR2 is SYDVKM in the germline V gene. V was shortened by 7 bases and J by 8 bases, with 20 bases between the two germline ends. CDR3 bases: TGTGCCAGCACCCACGGAGGGGCGGTCGGGGAAAAACTGTTTTTT. Translated, it gives CASTHGGAVGEKLFF.

The V call is TRBV11-2, the J call TRBJ2-7; TRBD1 aligns across 7 bases. The germline gives CDR1 SGHAT, CDR2 FQNNGV. V trimming: 3 bases; J trimming: 0 bases; junction bases outside the gene matches: 5. The CDR3 loop spans 15 amino acids. CDR3 amino acids: CASSLNRDSSYEQYF. The CDR3 nucleotides are TGTGCCAGCAGCTTGAATCGGGACAGCTCCTACGAGCAGTACTTC. Combining the CDR3 with reference TRBV11-2 and TRBJ2-7 gives the whole variable domain EAGVAQSPRYKIIEKRQSVAFWCNPISGHATLYWYQQILGQGPKLLIQFQNNGVVDDSQLPKDRFSAERLKGVDSTLKIQPAKLEDSAVYLCASSLNRDSSYEQYFGPGTRLTVT.

V and J are TRBV11-3 and TRBJ2-1; 8 nucleotides match TRBD1. V gave up 2 bases and J gave up 1 base; unmatched junction bases: 4. The CDR3 is made up of 16 amino acids. Germline assignment: CDR1 SGHNT and CDR2 YENEEA. CDR3: CASSLRQGLSYNEQFF. The DNA for the CDR3 is TGTGCCAGCAGCTTAAGACAGGGGCTATCCTACAATGAGCAGTTCTTC.

The rearrangement joins TRBV18 to TRBJ2-5; D ambiguous. CDR1 and CDR2 (germline): KGHSH, LQKENI. Trimming took 3 bases from V and 5 from J, leaving 7 bases between them. This CDR3 has 12 amino acids. This CDR3 is CASSPYKETQYF. CDR3 sequence (DNA): TGTGCCAGCTCACCTTACAAGGAGACCCAGTACTTC.

V usage is TRBV5-6 and J usage is TRBJ1-3; D is unclear. Germline V gene sequence: CDR1 SGHDT, CDR2 YYEEEE. The CDR3 contains 12 residues. The V and J ends lost 5 bases and 5 bases respectively, with 8 bases between them. CDR3 protein: CASSYDRNTIYF. The CDR3 coding sequence is TGTGCCAGCAGTTACGACAGAAACACCATATATTTT.

The chain couples TRBV7-9 to TRBJ2-4, with 8 bases fitting TRBD2. Germline V CDR1 and CDR2: SEHNR, FQNEAQ (reference sequence). This CDR3 comprises 14 residues. The trim removed 5 bases at V and 8 bases at J, leaving 8 bases unmatched. As DNA, the CDR3 is TGTGCCAGCAGCCCCAGGACTAGCAGGGACATTCAGTACTTC. It is translated as CASSPRTSRDIQYF.